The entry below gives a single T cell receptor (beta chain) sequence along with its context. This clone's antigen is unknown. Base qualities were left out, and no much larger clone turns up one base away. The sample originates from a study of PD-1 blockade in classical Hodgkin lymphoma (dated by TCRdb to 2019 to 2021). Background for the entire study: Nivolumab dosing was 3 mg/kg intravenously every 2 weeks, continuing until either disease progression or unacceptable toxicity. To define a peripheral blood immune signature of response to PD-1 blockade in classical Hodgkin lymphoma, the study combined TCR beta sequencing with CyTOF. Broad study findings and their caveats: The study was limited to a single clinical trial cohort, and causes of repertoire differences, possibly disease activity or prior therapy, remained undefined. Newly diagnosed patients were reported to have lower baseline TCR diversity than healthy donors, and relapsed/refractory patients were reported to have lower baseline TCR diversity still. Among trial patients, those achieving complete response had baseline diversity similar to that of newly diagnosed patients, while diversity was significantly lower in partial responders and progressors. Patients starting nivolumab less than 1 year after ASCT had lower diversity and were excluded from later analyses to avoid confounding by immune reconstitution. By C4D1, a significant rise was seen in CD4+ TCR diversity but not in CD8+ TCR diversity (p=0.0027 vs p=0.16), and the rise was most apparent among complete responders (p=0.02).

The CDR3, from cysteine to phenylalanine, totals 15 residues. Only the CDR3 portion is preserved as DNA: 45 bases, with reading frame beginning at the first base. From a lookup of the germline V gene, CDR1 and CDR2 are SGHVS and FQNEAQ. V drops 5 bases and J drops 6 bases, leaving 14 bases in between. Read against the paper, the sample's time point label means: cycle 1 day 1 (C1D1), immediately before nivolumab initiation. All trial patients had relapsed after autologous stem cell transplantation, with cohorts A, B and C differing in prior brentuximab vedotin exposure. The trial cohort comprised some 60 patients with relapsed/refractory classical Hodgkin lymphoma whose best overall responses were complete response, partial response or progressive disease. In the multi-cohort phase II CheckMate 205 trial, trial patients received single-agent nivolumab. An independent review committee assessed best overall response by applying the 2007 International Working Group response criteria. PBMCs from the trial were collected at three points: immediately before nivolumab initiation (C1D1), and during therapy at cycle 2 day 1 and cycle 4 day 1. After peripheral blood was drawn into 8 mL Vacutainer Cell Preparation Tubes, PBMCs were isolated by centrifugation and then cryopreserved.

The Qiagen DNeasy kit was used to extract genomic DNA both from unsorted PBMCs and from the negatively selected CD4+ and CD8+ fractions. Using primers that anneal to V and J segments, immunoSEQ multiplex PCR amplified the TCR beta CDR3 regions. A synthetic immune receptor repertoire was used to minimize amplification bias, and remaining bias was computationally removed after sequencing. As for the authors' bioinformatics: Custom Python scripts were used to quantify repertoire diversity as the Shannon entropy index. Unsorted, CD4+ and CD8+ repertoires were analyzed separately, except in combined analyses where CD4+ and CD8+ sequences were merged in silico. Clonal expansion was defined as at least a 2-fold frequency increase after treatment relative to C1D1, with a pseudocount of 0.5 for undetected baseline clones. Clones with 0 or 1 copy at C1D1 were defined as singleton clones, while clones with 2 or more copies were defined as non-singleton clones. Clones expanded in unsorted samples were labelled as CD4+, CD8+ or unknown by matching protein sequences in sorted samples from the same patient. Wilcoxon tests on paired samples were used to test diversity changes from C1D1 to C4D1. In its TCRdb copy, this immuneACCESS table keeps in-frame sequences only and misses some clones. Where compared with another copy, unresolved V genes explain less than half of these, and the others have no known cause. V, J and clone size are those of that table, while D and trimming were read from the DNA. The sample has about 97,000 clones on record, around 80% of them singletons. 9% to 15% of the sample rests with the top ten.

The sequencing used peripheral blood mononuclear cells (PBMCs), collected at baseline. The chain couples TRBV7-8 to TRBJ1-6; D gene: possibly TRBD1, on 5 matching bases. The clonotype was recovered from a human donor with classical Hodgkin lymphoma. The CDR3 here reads CASSPAGHINSPLHF. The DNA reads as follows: TGTGCCAGCAGCCCAGCCGGACACATTAATTCACCCCTCCACTTT.